This TCR beta chain was identified during a study of cytomegalovirus exposure and HLA in healthy donors. Turning to the study itself: There were around 100 million unique TCR beta sequences, drawn from 180 million or so T cells, in an earlier analysis. Points from the study as a whole: According to a later analysis, most TCR beta chains associated with CMV appeared HLA-restricted. Per published reports, the classifier diagnosed cytomegalovirus status with high specificity and sensitivity. Serostatus for CMV was the only available immune exposure information.

The V gene end was trimmed by 8 bases and the J gene end by 1 base; junction bases not matched to a gene: 13. CDR3 length: 17 residues. Germline lookup yields CDR1 MNHEY and CDR2 SMNVEV (reference sequence). Worth noting for this clone: Its antigen remains unidentified.

PCR involved 60 Vbeta and 13 Jbeta primers. Assay: immunoSEQ multiplex PCR; the TCRdb copy retains only in-frame clones and omits some. The sample holds about 190,000 clones; roughly 77% are singletons and the top ten take 2.5% to 4%. The clonotype comes from a woman in her 30s in good health and CMV-seropositive. The chain is built from TRBV27 and TRBJ1-1; 10 nucleotides align to TRBD1. The sample was PBMCs. CDR3 nucleotides: TGTGCCAGCCAACTAATCGCGACAGGGGGCGAGAACACTGAAGCTTTCTTT. It translates to CASQLIATGGENTEAFF.